This T cell receptor beta chain was sequenced in a study of T cells after yellow fever vaccination. Points from the study as a whole: Reappearance after the booster was observed for most primary-vaccination clones (96% CD4, over 70% CD8). Researchers noted that a small share of clonotypes showed up in both CD4 and CD8 compartments. Researchers cautioned that FACS-sorted repertoires could harbor abundant clonotypes contaminating from the bulk population.

The 5'RACE template-switching step produced TCR cDNA and added a universal primer site and UMIs. TCRdb itself ran the 5' RACE reads through MiXCR, one entry per CDR3 protein. The sample records fewer than 650,000 distinct CDR3 sequences, roughly 22% being singletons. This clonotype was recorded once. No antigen is known for it. One end of the junction is discordant with germline, which a read error may explain. This CDR3 is built from 12 residues. CDR1 is SGHRS, CDR2 YFSETQ, per germline. The source of this sequence is a man younger than 35 who received the YFV17D yellow fever vaccine. Here the sequenced sample was PBMCs, taken around 3 weeks after the first yellow fever vaccination. The chain uses TRBV5-1 and TRBJ2-3; D may be TRBD2 (5 bases). In DNA, the CDR3 is TGCGCCAGCAGCTTCGGGGATGATACGCTGTATTTT. The encoded protein is CASSFGDDTLYF. The complete variable domain, with remaining parts taken from reference TRBV5-1 and TRBJ2-3, reads KAGVTQTPRYLIKTRGQQVTLSCSPISGHRSVSWYQQTPGQGLQFLFEYFSETQRNKGNFPGRFSGRQFSNSRSEMNVSTLELGDSALYLCASSFGDDTLYFGPGTRLTVL.